The present T cell receptor beta chain was sequenced within a study of T cells after posttransplantation cyclophosphamide. General observations from the study: Later blood repertoires were often dominated by clones from the donor CD8+ memory compartment. TRB overlap between skin or GI tissue T cells and blood was limited.

Sequenced by immunoSEQ multiplex PCR; TCRdb stores in-frame clones only, minus some. The data contain some 66,000 clones, just over 90% of them singletons. This clone was found many times. Its target is unknown. The J segment lost 5 bases and the V segment lost 5 bases, leaving 1 base of the junction unmatched. CDR3 length: 11 residues. Germline V lookup: CDR1 DFQATT, CDR2 SNEGSKA (reference sequence). The J gene is TRBJ2-7, the V gene TRBV20-1, with 9 bases that match TRBD1. The sequence was obtained from a woman younger than 45 in good health and a related stem cell transplant donor. The sample comprised PBMCs. The CDR3: CSAGQGNEQYF. CDR3 coding DNA: TGCAGTGCTGGACAGGGGAACGAGCAGTACTTC.